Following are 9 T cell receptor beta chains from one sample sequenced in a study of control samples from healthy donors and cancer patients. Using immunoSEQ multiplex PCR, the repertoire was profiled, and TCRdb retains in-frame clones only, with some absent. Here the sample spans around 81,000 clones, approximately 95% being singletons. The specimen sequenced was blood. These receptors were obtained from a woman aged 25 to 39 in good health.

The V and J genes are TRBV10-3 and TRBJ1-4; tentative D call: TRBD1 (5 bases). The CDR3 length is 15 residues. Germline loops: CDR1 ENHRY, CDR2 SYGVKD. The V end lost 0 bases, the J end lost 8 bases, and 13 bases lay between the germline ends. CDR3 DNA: TGTGCCATCAGTGAGTCGACTGGGTCAGGGGAAAAACTGTTTTTT. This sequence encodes CAISESTGSGEKLFF.

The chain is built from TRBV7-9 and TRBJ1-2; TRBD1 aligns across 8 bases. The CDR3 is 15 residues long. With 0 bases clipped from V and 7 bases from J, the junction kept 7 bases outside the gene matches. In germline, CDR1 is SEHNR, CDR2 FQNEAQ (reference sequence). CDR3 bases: TGTGCCAGCAGCTTAGCAAGGCAGGGGGCCGTTGGCTACACCTTC. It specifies CASSLARQGAVGYTF.

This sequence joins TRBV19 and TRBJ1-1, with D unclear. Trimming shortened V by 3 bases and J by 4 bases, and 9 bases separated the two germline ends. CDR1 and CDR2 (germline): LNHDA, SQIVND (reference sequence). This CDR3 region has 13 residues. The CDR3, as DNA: TGTGCCAGTAGTATGCTCGGGTTCACTGAAGCTTTCTTT. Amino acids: CASSMLGFTEAFF.

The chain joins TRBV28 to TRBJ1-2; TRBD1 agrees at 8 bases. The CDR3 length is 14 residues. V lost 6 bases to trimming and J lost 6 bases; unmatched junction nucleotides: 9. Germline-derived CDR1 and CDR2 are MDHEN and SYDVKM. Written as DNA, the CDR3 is TGTGCCAGCAGAAGCGGACAGGGTGGGGATGGCTACACCTTC. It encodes CASRSGQGGDGYTF.

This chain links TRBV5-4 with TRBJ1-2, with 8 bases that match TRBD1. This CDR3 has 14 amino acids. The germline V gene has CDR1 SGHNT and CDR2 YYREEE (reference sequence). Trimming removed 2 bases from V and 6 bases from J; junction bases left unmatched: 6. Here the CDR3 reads CASSLGQGLHGYTF. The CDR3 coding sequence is TGTGCCAGCAGCTTAGGACAGGGCCTTCATGGCTACACCTTC.

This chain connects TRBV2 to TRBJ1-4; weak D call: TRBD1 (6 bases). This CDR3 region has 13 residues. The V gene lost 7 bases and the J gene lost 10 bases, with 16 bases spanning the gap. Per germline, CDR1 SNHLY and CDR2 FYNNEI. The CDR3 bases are TGTGCCAGCAAGGCGACCGGAGGGGGAAAACTGTTTTTT. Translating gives CASKATGGGKLFF.

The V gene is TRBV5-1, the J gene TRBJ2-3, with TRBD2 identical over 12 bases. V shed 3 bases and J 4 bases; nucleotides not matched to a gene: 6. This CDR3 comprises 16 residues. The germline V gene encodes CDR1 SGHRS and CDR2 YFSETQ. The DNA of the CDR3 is TGCGCCAGCAGCTCCGGACTAGCGGGAAAGGCAGATACGCAGTATTTT. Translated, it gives CASSSGLAGKADTQYF.

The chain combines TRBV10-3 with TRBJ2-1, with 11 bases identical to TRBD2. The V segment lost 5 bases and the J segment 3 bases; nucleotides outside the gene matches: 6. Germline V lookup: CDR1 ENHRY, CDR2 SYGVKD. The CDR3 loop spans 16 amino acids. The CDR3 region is CAISLAGTSGYNEQFF. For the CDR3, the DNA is TGTGCCATCAGTCTAGCCGGGACTAGCGGCTACAATGAGCAGTTCTTC.

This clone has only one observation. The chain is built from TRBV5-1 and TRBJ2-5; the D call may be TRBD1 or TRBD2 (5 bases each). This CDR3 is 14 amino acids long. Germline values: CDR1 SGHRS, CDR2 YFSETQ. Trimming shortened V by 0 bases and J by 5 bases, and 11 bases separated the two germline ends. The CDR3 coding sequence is TGCGCCAGCAGCTTGGATCCAGGGACCGAGACCCAGTACTTC. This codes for CASSLDPGTETQYF.